The TCR beta chain described here comes from a study of monozygotic twins with cystic fibrosis (dated by TCRdb to the early 2020s). Context from the whole study: Roughly 2.8 micrograms of fragmented DNA went through around 14 PCR cycles to produce barcoded libraries. On the day blood was drawn, the twins' weight-for-height and FEVPerc (FEV1 disease centile) were ranked against those of the roughly 970 cohort participants. Data for three of the twin pairs had previously been reported in another context. Made up mostly of children and adolescents, the cohort included ten female and six male twin pairs ranging in age from about 2.0 to 36.4 years, with a median of about 9.2 years. To gauge how much genetics shapes V and J gene usage, the researchers compared TCR beta repertoires both within and across 16 monozygotic twin pairs who have cystic fibrosis.

A note on this clone: Its specific antigen is unknown. The sample holds no much larger clone one base away, and base qualities are not on file.

The research as a whole found: Simpson clonality tended to be low (median around 0.01), which suggests a naive-dominated repertoire, although clonality was higher in the most severely affected patients. Sharing of nucleotide-identical clonotypes was significantly greater within monozygotic CF twin pairs than between unrelated CF individuals (P = 0.000026, Mann-Whitney). In 13 of 16 pairs, V gene usage most closely resembled the co-twin's, and the same held for J usage in 8 of 16 pairs, a pattern suggesting genetic constraints. Only a small cohort was studied, and no association of shared CDR3 numbers with age, concordance or disease severity was found.

The twin pairs came from the European Cystic Fibrosis Twin and Sibling Study Cohort, which recruited patients from more than 150 CF clinics across 14 European countries. Both zygosity and CFTR genotype were checked in-house, and zygosity was tested with multiplex PCR across nine short tandem repeat loci. Peripheral blood was sampled from each twin, and clinical parameters were recorded on the day of blood sampling. Genomic DNA was isolated from peripheral blood cells with phenol/chloroform and kept in TE buffer at 4 degrees C. Following the manufacturer's instructions, the researchers used the immunoSEQ immune profiling system to amplify TCR beta CDR3 regions via multiplex PCR. Sequencing was performed on an Illumina NextSeq system. As for the original processing: The immunoSEQ Analyzer platform handled processing of the sequence data, and clonality was calculated by taking the square root of Simpson's index of productive rearrangements. Similarity in V and J usage was measured by Jensen-Shannon distance, and OLGA was used to compute CDR3 generation probabilities. The researchers looked up shared CDR3 sequences in the immuneACCESS database (August 2020) and in VDJdb (December 2020). TCRdb provides this immuneACCESS table in a form limited to in-frame rearrangements. Some clones are lacking; in checked studies, under half of them reflect an unresolved V gene, and why the rest are absent is not known. The DNA was the basis for D and trimming; V, J and clone size are from that table. Within this sample are 9,500 to 12,000 clones, with 99% of them counted one time only. Together, the top ten hold 0.4% to 0.5% of the sample.

From its cysteine to its phenylalanine, the CDR3 spans 18 amino acids. CDR3 DNA is the only sequence kept; it has 54 bases, read in frame from the first base. Trimming takes 0 bases off V and 3 bases off J; junction bases not matched to a gene: 11. CDR1 SGDLS and CDR2 YYNGEE are derived from the germline V gene. The sequence came from a man aged 18 to 30 with cystic fibrosis. The chain is assembled from TRBV9 and TRBJ2-3, and TRBD2 matches 9 of the central bases. The source material was blood. The CDR3 corresponds to CASSVGSSGRSRTDTQYF. Here is the DNA: TGTGCCAGCAGCGTAGGAAGTAGCGGGAGAAGTAGAACAGATACGCAGTATTTT.